One sample yielded the 2 T cell receptor beta chains listed below, sequenced in a study of Tregs in tolerant kidney transplant recipients. The repertoire was sequenced with immunoSEQ multiplex PCR; TCRdb's copy has only in-frame clones and lacks some. The sample has about 83,000 clones, more than 95% seen once. Sequenced material: CD4+ T cells from blood, taken before the transplant. All receptors come from a human donor who received a combined kidney and bone marrow transplant.

A few counts support this clone. V usage is TRBV18 and J usage is TRBJ1-1, with 8 positions matching TRBD1. The V segment lost 5 bases and the J segment 5 bases; nucleotides outside the gene matches: 10. The CDR3 is 15 amino acids. CDR1 is KGHSH, CDR2 LQKENI, per germline. The CDR3 sequence is CASSSTSTGETEAFF. The CDR3 DNA reads as TGTGCCAGCTCATCTACCTCGACAGGGGAGACTGAAGCTTTCTTT.

The chain joins TRBV27 to TRBJ1-6; 11 nucleotides align to TRBD1. From germline, CDR1 is MNHEY and CDR2 SMNVEV (reference sequence). Trimming cost V 6 bases and J 7 bases; bases outside gene matches: 8. There are 16 residues in the CDR3. The CDR3 nucleotides read TGTGCCAGCAGCCTCTCCGGGACAGGGGGGAATTCACCCCTCCACTTT. Its protein product is CASSLSGTGGNSPLHF.